This T cell receptor beta chain was found in a study of CD8 T cells in Susac syndrome. With 6 bases removed from V and 1 base from J, the gap between germline ends came to 9 bases. Germline V lookup: CDR1 DFQATT, CDR2 SNEGSKA (reference sequence). The CDR3 is made up of 12 amino acids. Random hexamers were used to reverse transcribe roughly 0.45 to 1 ug of RNA. With immunoSEQ multiplex PCR, TCR beta CDR3 was amplified across 54 Vbeta and 13 Jbeta. Each CDR3 protein is one row after TCRdb ran MiXCR on the immunoSEQ multiplex PCR reads. This sample carries some 140,000 distinct CDR3 sequences, roughly 80% of them seen once, and the ten largest clones take around 0.49%. Blood CD8+ and CD4+ T cells underwent high-throughput TCR beta sequencing. Included as multiple sclerosis controls were treatment-naive patients who had stable or active relapsing-remitting disease. Negative isolation was used for CD8+ and CD4+ T cells, and FACS enrichment was applied to TEMRA cells.

The receptor was isolated from a human donor with multiple sclerosis. The chain uses TRBV20-1 and TRBJ1-1; no reliable D call. Sequencing was performed on CD8+ T cells from PBMCs. CDR3 residues: CSANTENTEAFF. The CDR3 coding sequence is TGCAGTGCAAATACAGAGAACACTGAAGCTTTCTTT.